This TCR beta chain was sequenced in a study of cytomegalovirus exposure and HLA in healthy donors. The PCR was carried out with 60 Vbeta primers and 13 Jbeta primers. Study processing details: As a later analysis found, there were 70 million to 100 million unique TCR beta chains, of which roughly 11 million were shared. Libraries were prepared by immunoSEQ multiplex PCR; TCRdb keeps only in-frame clonotypes and omits some of them. V and J calls and clone size are given by that table; D and trimming were obtained from the DNA. The table records more than 95,000 clones, roughly 79% of them present only once. This TCR was recovered from a man between 50 and 59 years old in good health and CMV-seropositive. Input material: PBMCs.

The CDR3 DNA sequence: TGTGCCAGTAGCCCTCGGGTGGGAGGGCCCTATGAGCAGTTCTTC. Its protein is CASSPRVGGPYEQFF. This chain connects TRBV19 to TRBJ2-1, with 7 bases lining up with TRBD2. This CDR3 contains 15 residues. CDR1 is LNHDA, CDR2 SQIVND, per germline (reference sequence). V trimming: 6 bases; J trimming: 8 bases; junction bases outside the gene matches: 13.